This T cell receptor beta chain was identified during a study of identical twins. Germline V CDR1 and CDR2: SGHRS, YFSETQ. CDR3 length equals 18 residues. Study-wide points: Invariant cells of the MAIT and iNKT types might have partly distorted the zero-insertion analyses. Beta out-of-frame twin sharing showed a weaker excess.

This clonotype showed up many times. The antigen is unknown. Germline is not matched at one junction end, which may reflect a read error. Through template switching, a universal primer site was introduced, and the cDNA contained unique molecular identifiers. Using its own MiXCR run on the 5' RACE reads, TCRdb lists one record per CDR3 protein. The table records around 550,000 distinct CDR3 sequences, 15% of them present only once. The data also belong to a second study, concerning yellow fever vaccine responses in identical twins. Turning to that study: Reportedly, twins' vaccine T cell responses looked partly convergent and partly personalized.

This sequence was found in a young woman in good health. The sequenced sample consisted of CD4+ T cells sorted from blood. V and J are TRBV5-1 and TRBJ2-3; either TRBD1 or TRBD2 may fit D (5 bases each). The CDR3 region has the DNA TGCGCCAGCACCTTGGGGGTCTTCGGCTTAACAGTGGGAGATACGCAGTATTTT. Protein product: CASTLGVFGLTVGDTQYF.